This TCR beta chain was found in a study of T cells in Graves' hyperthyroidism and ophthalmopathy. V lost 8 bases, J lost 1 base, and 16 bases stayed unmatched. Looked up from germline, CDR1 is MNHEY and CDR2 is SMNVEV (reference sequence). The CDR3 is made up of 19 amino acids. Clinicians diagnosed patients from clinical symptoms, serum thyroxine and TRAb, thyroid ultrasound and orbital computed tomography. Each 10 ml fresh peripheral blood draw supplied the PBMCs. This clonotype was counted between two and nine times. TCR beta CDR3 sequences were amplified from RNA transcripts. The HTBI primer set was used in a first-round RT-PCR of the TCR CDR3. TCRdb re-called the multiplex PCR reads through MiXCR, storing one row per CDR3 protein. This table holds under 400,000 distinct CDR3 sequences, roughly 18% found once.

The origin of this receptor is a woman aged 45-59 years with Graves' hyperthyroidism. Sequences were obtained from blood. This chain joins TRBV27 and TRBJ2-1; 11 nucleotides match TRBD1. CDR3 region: CASSLARDRGVKSYNEQFF. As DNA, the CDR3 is TGTGCCAGCTCCTTGGCCCGGGACAGGGGGGTCAAATCCTACAATGAGCAGTTCTTC.